This T cell receptor beta chain was sequenced for a study of blood T cell repertoires in COVID-19. The wider study: Samples came from the United States, Italy and Spain, spanning acute and convalescent COVID-19.

Some clones are missing from TCRdb's copy, which holds only in-frame ones; the method was immunoSEQ multiplex PCR. The table has 250,000 or so clones, around 85% seen once. The clonotype comes from an older man with acute or convalescent COVID-19. Sequencing used peripheral blood.

In DNA form, the CDR3 reads TGCAGTGCTAGTACCCAGGGAAGTCAGCCCCAGCATTTT. This codes for CSASTQGSQPQHF. The chain combines TRBV20-1 with TRBJ1-5, with D tentatively TRBD1 (5 bases). Germline lookup yields CDR1 DFQATT and CDR2 SNEGSKA (reference sequence). This CDR3 has 13 residues. Trimming removed 3 bases from V and 6 bases from J, with 12 bases in between.